What follows are 17 T cell receptor beta chains derived from one specimen sequenced in a study of T cell responses to AZD1222 COVID-19 vaccine. Assay used: immunoSEQ multiplex PCR; TCRdb lists only in-frame clones, some missing. The table includes 95,000 to 130,000 clones, 80% to 90% detected once. Sequencing was performed on peripheral blood, taken on day 0 of AZD1222 vaccination. The receptors were gathered from an adult in good health.

J is TRBJ1-5 and V is TRBV5-1; D may be TRBD1 (6 bases). Trimming removed 4 bases from V and 4 bases from J, with 12 bases in between. This CDR3 region has 14 residues. Germline assignment: CDR1 SGHRS and CDR2 YFSETQ. CDR3 in DNA: TGCGCCAGCAGCCCCGGGACACCTAATCAGCCCCAGCATTTT. This encodes CASSPGTPNQPQHF.

The chain employs TRBV30 and TRBJ2-1; D is unclear. The germline V gene has CDR1 GTSNPN and CDR2 SVGIG (reference sequence). V was pared by 1 base and J by 5 bases, with 6 bases between. The CDR3 runs 12 residues. The CDR3 spells CAWSGQDNEQFF. CDR3 bases: TGTGCCTGGAGTGGTCAAGACAATGAGCAGTTCTTC.

This clone was observed once. The chain combines TRBV5-3 with TRBJ2-1; maybe TRBD1 (5 bases). TRBV5-3 is reported as an ORF; its role is uncertain. Trimming removed 4 bases from V and 15 bases from J, with 17 bases in between. The CDR3 totals 12 residues. As DNA, the CDR3 is TGTGCCAGAAGCCATATAGGGGAAGTATCGTTCTTC. Its translation: CARSHIGEVSFF.

The chain combines TRBV14 with TRBJ2-3; TRBD2 aligns across 13 bases. The junction had 6 bases not matched to a gene; V was cut back by 4 bases and J by 5 bases. Germline loops: CDR1 SGHDN, CDR2 FVKESK. There are 16 residues in the CDR3. The CDR3 region is CASSPGLAGAEDTQYF. CDR3 bases: TGTGCCAGCAGCCCAGGACTAGCGGGGGCTGAAGATACGCAGTATTTT.

The chain couples TRBV5-4 to TRBJ2-3; TRBD1 matches 7 bases. The length of the CDR3 is 14 residues. Trimming took 5 bases from V and 0 from J; bases not matched to a gene: 3. CDR1 is SGHNT, CDR2 YYREEE, per germline (reference sequence). DNA for the CDR3: TGTGCCAGCAGTCCGGGACAGAGCACAGATACGCAGTATTTT. It specifies CASSPGQSTDTQYF.

V gene TRBV5-5 combines with J gene TRBJ2-2; D gene unclear. V dropped 1 base and J dropped 4 bases, with 5 bases sitting between them. CDR1 and CDR2 (germline): SGHKS, YYEKEE (reference sequence). CDR3 size: 13 residues. The DNA for the CDR3 is TGTGCCAGCAGCTTGAGTCCCACCGGGGAGCTGTTTTTT. This translates into CASSLSPTGELFF.

This clone has a single count. The genes are TRBV15 and TRBJ2-5, with TRBD1 matching over 9 bases. V dropped 3 bases and J dropped 2; count of bases not matched to a gene: 1. The CDR3 is 14 amino acids. CDR1 is LNHNV, CDR2 YYDKDF, per germline (reference sequence). The CDR3 spells CATSSGTGQETQYF. For the CDR3, the DNA is TGTGCCACCAGCAGCGGGACAGGGCAAGAGACCCAGTACTTC.

The chain is built from TRBV19 and TRBJ2-2; the D gene could be TRBD1 or TRBD2 (6 bases each). The CDR3 is 15 amino acids. Germline CDR1 reads LNHDA; CDR2 reads SQIVND (reference sequence). V lost 3 bases to trimming and J lost 4 bases, with 12 bases between them. As DNA, the CDR3 is TGTGCCAGTAGTATTGGGGGGCTTGGCACCGGGGAGCTGTTTTTT. Its translation is CASSIGGLGTGELFF.

V is TRBV6-4 and J is TRBJ1-2; TRBD1 might be the D (5 bases). Trimming left V 4 bases short and J 8 bases short, with 14 bases between. Germline assignment: CDR1 MRHNA and CDR2 SNTAGT. This CDR3 has 13 amino acids. CDR3 residues: CASSVVAGRGYTF. In nucleotides, the CDR3 is TGTGCCAGCAGTGTGGTGGCAGGGCGCGGCTACACCTTC.

This rearrangement joins TRBV19 to TRBJ2-3; D may be TRBD2 (6 bases). Germline loops: CDR1 LNHDA, CDR2 SQIVND (reference sequence). Trimming cost V 3 bases and J 8 bases, with 9 bases left between them. This CDR3 is 12 amino acids long. The CDR3 region is CASSMRGGTQYF. CDR3 nucleotide sequence: TGTGCCAGTAGTATGAGGGGAGGTACGCAGTATTTT.

The chain carries TRBV19 and TRBJ1-1; TRBD1 is a possible D gene (6 bases). The CDR3 has 16 residues. Germline CDR1 and CDR2: LNHDA and SQIVND (reference sequence). Deletions cut 1 base from V and 0 bases from J, with 12 bases between. The CDR3 DNA reads TGTGCCAGTAGTATAGGGAACAGGGTAATGAACACTGAAGCTTTCTTT. This codes for CASSIGNRVMNTEAFF.

The chain employs TRBV18 and TRBJ1-2; no clear D. The germline gives CDR1 KGHSH, CDR2 LQKENI. CDR3 size: 13 residues. Trimming removed 2 bases at V and 4 bases at J, with 8 bases between. CDR3 sequence: CASSPEWAYGYTF. DNA for the CDR3: TGTGCCAGCTCACCAGAGTGGGCCTATGGCTACACCTTC.

Remarks on this clone: Within the sample, other DNA sequences also encode this same CDR3. This chain connects TRBV5-1 to TRBJ1-1; D might be TRBD1 (5 bases). V was shortened by 5 bases and J by 0 bases, with 8 bases between the two germline ends. Germline loops: CDR1 SGHRS, CDR2 YFSETQ. The CDR3 is 13 amino acids. The chain's CDR3 is CASRGRLNTEAFF. The CDR3 DNA reads as TGCGCCAGCAGGGGACGGTTGAACACTGAAGCTTTCTTT.

The chain joins TRBV5-4 to TRBJ1-1; TRBD1 matches at 9 bases. This CDR3 spans 16 amino acids. Germline loops: CDR1 SGHNT, CDR2 YYREEE (reference sequence). Trimming cost V 2 bases and J 11 bases; bases outside gene matches: 16. The CDR3 nucleotides read TGTGCCAGCAGCTTCCCCAATCGACAGGGGGACGCCCTGGCTTTCTTT. It codes for CASSFPNRQGDALAFF.

This chain uses TRBV28 with TRBJ2-7; 11 bases fit TRBD1. V dropped 4 bases and J dropped 4; count of bases not matched to a gene: 6. Germline-derived CDR1 and CDR2 are MDHEN and SYDVKM. The length of the CDR3 is 15 residues. The CDR3 sequence: CASSWTGGLTYEQYF. The CDR3 region has the DNA TGTGCCAGCAGTTGGACAGGGGGCCTTACATACGAGCAGTACTTC.

In this sample, this clone turned up a few times. This chain uses TRBV12-3 or TRBV12-4 with TRBJ1-2, with unresolved D. The V and J ends lost 3 bases and 8 bases respectively, with 13 bases between them. The CDR3 is 13 residues long. The DNA for the CDR3 is TGTGCCAGCAGTTTCGGCGAAGGTACAGGCTACACCTTC. Residues: CASSFGEGTGYTF.

V and J are TRBV6-2 or TRBV6-3 and TRBJ2-7; 11 positions agree with TRBD2. CDR1 is MNHEY and CDR2 is SVGEGT in the germline V gene. The CDR3 loop spans 14 amino acids. The V gene end was trimmed by 0 bases and the J gene end by 5 bases; junction bases not matched to a gene: 0. CDR3 nucleotides: TGTGCCAGCAGTTACTCTAGCGGGAGGGACGAGCAGTACTTC. Residues: CASSYSSGRDEQYF.